This T cell receptor beta chain was sequenced in a study of blood T cell repertoires in COVID-19. In the study overall: The samples span acute and convalescent COVID-19 from the United States, Italy and Spain. From T cells, B-cell-depleted T cells, or PBMCs came the material, which was cDNA or gDNA.

Details on this clone: This sample also contains other DNA sequences that code for the same CDR3.

The CDR3 runs 15 residues. Germline V CDR1 and CDR2: SGHNT, YENEEA. V lost 2 bases and J lost 1, with 6 bases in between. Some clones are missing from TCRdb's copy, which holds only in-frame ones; the method was immunoSEQ multiplex PCR. The sample lists tens of thousands of clones, approximately 82% occurring once. Input material: peripheral blood. This TCR was recovered from a woman in her seventies with acute or convalescent COVID-19. The chain employs TRBV11-3 and TRBJ2-6; D unresolved. The CDR3 DNA sequence: TGTGCCAGCAGCTTATCAGGTTCTGGGGCCAACGTCCTGACTTTC. Its translation is CASSLSGSGANVLTF.